These 27 T cell receptor beta chains originate from one sample sequenced in a study of T cell responses to AZD1222 COVID-19 vaccine. Assay used: immunoSEQ multiplex PCR; TCRdb lists only in-frame clones, some missing. This table has 140,000 to 150,000 clones, roughly nine tenths appearing once. Here the sequenced sample was peripheral blood, taken 28 days after the second AZD1222 dose. These TCRs come from an adult who received the AZD1222 COVID-19 vaccine.

This rearrangement joins TRBV27 to TRBJ1-3, with 9 nucleotides matching TRBD1. V lost 6 bases and J lost 4; bases outside the gene matches: 4. The CDR3 consists of 14 residues. Germline V gene data show CDR1 as MNHEY and CDR2 as SMNVEV (reference sequence). The CDR3 DNA is TGTGCCAGCAGGGAACAGGGGGCGGGAAACACCATATATTTT. This gives the protein CASREQGAGNTIYF.

V usage is TRBV4-2 and J usage is TRBJ2-7, with 9 bases lining up with TRBD1. Germline V gives CDR1 LGHNA, CDR2 YNFKEQ. This CDR3 is 15 amino acids long. J lost 2 bases, V lost 4 bases, and 6 bases had no gene match. CDR3 DNA: TGTGCCAGCAGCCGAACGGGACAGGGAACCTACGAGCAGTACTTC. Translation gives CASSRTGQGTYEQYF.

This sequence joins TRBV5-6 and TRBJ2-7; D possibly corresponds to TRBD2 (6 bases). Germline V lookup: CDR1 SGHDT, CDR2 YYEEEE. The V and J ends lost 4 bases and 2 bases respectively, with 16 bases between them. The CDR3 loop spans 15 amino acids. The DNA of the CDR3 is TGTGCCAGCAGCCCCCTGGGGACTGGGGCCTACGAGCAGTACTTC. Its translation is CASSPLGTGAYEQYF.

The gene calls are TRBV18 and TRBJ1-1; D unresolved. Trimming took off 2 bases at V and 2 bases at J, with 3 bases between the two ends. Germline loops: CDR1 KGHSH, CDR2 LQKENI. The CDR3 length is 12 residues. The CDR3, as DNA: TGTGCCAGCTCACCAGGAAACACTGAAGCTTTCTTT. Its translation: CASSPGNTEAFF.

The chain links TRBV30 to TRBJ1-5, with TRBD1 as a possible D gene (5 bases). The germline V gene encodes CDR1 GTSNPN and CDR2 SVGIG (reference sequence). The CDR3 is 11 residues long. V lost 8 bases and J lost 7, with 12 bases in between. The CDR3 reads CAGGRGQPQHF. The CDR3 coding sequence is TGTGCCGGAGGGCGGGGGCAGCCCCAGCATTTT.

This clone has only one observation. CDR3 sequence (DNA): TGTGCCAGCAGCGTCCTCCCGACGGGGGGTTATGGCGGGGAGCTGTTTTTT. Protein sequence: CASSVLPTGGYGGELFF. The chain recombines TRBV9 with TRBJ2-2, with TRBD2 identical over 7 bases. The V gene's germline CDR1 is SGDLS and CDR2 YYNGEE. The CDR3 runs 17 residues. J lost 7 bases, V lost 2 bases, and 14 bases had no gene match.

J is TRBJ2-1 and V is TRBV4-2; tentative D call: TRBD2 (6 bases). The CDR3 has 16 amino acids. Germline V gene sequence: CDR1 LGHNA, CDR2 YNFKEQ. V was pared by 4 bases and J by 0 bases, with 13 bases between. For the CDR3, the DNA is TGTGCCAGCAGCCCCCTTTCCGGGAGCTCCTACAATGAGCAGTTCTTC. Translating gives CASSPLSGSSYNEQFF.

V and J are TRBV4-3 and TRBJ1-2; perhaps TRBD1 as D (6 bases). The CDR3 runs 16 residues. CDR1 and CDR2 (germline): LGHNA, YSLEER. Trimming cost V 0 bases and J 2 bases, with 13 bases left between them. The CDR3 loop is CASSQERTATNYGYTF. The CDR3 DNA reads as TGCGCCAGCAGCCAAGAACGGACAGCCACCAACTATGGCTACACCTTC.

The J gene is TRBJ1-4, the V gene TRBV5-5; D is undetermined. The CDR3 runs 20 residues. V lost 4 bases and J 5 bases, leaving 30 bases between the germline ends. From germline, CDR1 is SGHKS and CDR2 YYEKEE (reference sequence). This CDR3 is CASSLPPFTKGWAMNEKLFF. CDR3 coding DNA: TGTGCCAGCAGCCTACCCCCTTTCACAAAAGGGTGGGCGATGAATGAAAAACTGTTTTTT.

The chain recombines TRBV21-1 with TRBJ2-7; TRBD1, the D gene given by the table, was not confirmed from the DNA. TRBV21-1 is classified as a pseudogene. CDR3 length: 14 residues. The CDR3 region has the DNA TGTGCCAGCAGCAAATCTGGACAGACCTACGAGCAGTACTTC. It yields the protein CASSKSGQTYEQYF.

The gene calls are TRBV6-5 and TRBJ1-2; 8 bases agree with TRBD1. The CDR3 runs to 13 residues. The V gene's germline CDR1 is MNHEY and CDR2 SVGAGI. The V gene end was trimmed by 6 bases and the J gene end by 2 bases; junction bases not matched to a gene: 2. CDR3 sequence reads: CASSRQGNYGYTF. CDR3 DNA: TGTGCCAGCAGCCGACAGGGGAACTATGGCTACACCTTC.

The genes are TRBV29-1 and TRBJ1-2; D perhaps matches TRBD1 (5 bases). V gave up 4 bases and J gave up 7 bases, with 13 bases separating them. Germline CDR1 is SQVTM and CDR2 is ANQGSEA. The CDR3 totals 12 residues. CDR3 coding DNA: TGCAGCGTTGTGTCGGGGCGGGGTGGCTACACCTTC. It is translated as CSVVSGRGGYTF.

The gene calls are TRBV6-2 or TRBV6-3 and TRBJ2-2; D remains unclear. This CDR3 region has 13 residues. In germline, CDR1 is MNHEY, CDR2 SVGEGT. V lost 6 bases and J 8 bases, leaving 13 bases between the germline ends. The CDR3 sequence is CASSTVGEGELFF. CDR3 coding DNA: TGTGCCAGCAGCACCGTAGGTGAGGGGGAGCTGTTTTTT.

V gene TRBV2 combines with J gene TRBJ2-7; TRBD1 matches 7 bases. Germline V gene lookup returns CDR1 SNHLY and CDR2 FYNNEI. Trimming at V came to 2 bases and at J to 2 bases, leaving 15 bases not matched to a gene. This CDR3 comprises 18 residues. The CDR3 loop reads CASSEILRGTELTYEQYF. In DNA, the CDR3 is TGTGCCAGCAGTGAAATTTTGAGGGGGACAGAACTAACCTACGAGCAGTACTTC.

This sequence joins TRBV9 and TRBJ2-7, with a possible D match to TRBD1 (5 bases). Trimming left V 3 bases short and J 3 bases short, with 13 bases between. CDR1 SGDLS and CDR2 YYNGEE come from the germline V gene. The CDR3 loop spans 14 amino acids. The CDR3 nucleotides read TGTGCCAGCAGCGAGGCCCCAAGGGGCTACGAGCAGTACTTC. Translated: CASSEAPRGYEQYF.

The rearrangement links TRBV12-3 or TRBV12-4 to TRBJ1-2; 8 bases fit TRBD1. The trim removed 3 bases at V and 11 bases at J, leaving 5 bases unmatched. This CDR3 contains 12 residues. CDR3 coding DNA: TGTGCCAGCAGTTTCGGACAGGGCGAATACACCTTC. This codes for CASSFGQGEYTF.

V usage is TRBV27 and J usage is TRBJ2-5; perhaps TRBD1 as D (7 bases). Germline V gene data show CDR1 as MNHEY and CDR2 as SMNVEV (reference sequence). Trimming shortened V by 5 bases and J by 5 bases, and 15 bases separated the two germline ends. This CDR3 is built from 14 residues. The CDR3 DNA follows: TGTGCCAGCAGTCCGCAGACAGGGAGGGAGACCCAGTACTTC. This codes for CASSPQTGRETQYF.

The gene calls are TRBV9 and TRBJ1-3, with no clear D. Between the trimmed V and J ends, which lost 0 bases and 3 bases, there was a span of 7 bases. The CDR3 loop spans 14 amino acids. From germline, CDR1 is SGDLS and CDR2 YYNGEE. CDR3 region: CASSVGGVGNTIYF. CDR3 bases: TGTGCCAGCAGCGTAGGGGGAGTTGGAAACACCATATATTTT.

In this sample, this clone turned up once. The gene calls are TRBV5-1 and TRBJ2-7, with D possibly being TRBD2 (5 bases). Germline values: CDR1 SGHRS, CDR2 YFSETQ. V gave up 2 bases and J gave up 5 bases, with 11 bases separating them. There are 13 residues in the CDR3. In DNA, the CDR3 is TGCGCCAGCAGCTTTATGGAGGCCCACGAGCAGTACTTC. It encodes CASSFMEAHEQYF.

V and J are TRBV7-2 and TRBJ2-4, with D tentatively TRBD2 (6 bases). Deletions cut 5 bases from V and 0 bases from J, with 11 bases between. Germline V gene lookup returns CDR1 SGHTA and CDR2 FQGNSA. This CDR3 region has 15 residues. Here the CDR3 reads CASSRTTLAKNIQYF. In nucleotides, the CDR3 is TGTGCCAGCAGCCGGACTACTTTAGCCAAAAACATTCAGTACTTC.

The table lists this clone with a count of one. The chain carries TRBV6-1 and TRBJ2-2, with 7 bases aligning to TRBD2. V shed 2 bases and J 4 bases; nucleotides not matched to a gene: 7. The CDR3 runs to 16 residues. Germline CDR1 is MNHNS and CDR2 is SASEGT. The CDR3, as DNA: TGTGCCAGCAGTGAAAGGAGATCGGGAGGCACCGGGGAGCTGTTTTTT. It encodes CASSERRSGGTGELFF.

The V call is TRBV7-3, the J call TRBJ2-1; the D call may be TRBD1 or TRBD2 (5 bases each). Trimming took off 4 bases at V and 5 bases at J, with 12 bases between the two ends. This CDR3 is built from 14 residues. Germline CDR1 and CDR2: SGHTA and FQGTGA. The CDR3 bases are TGTGCCAGCAGCTCGAAGGGACGGCACAATGAGCAGTTCTTC. Its protein is CASSSKGRHNEQFF.

The rearrangement uses TRBV7-9 and TRBJ1-5; no clear D. Deletions cut 3 bases from V and 3 bases from J, with 9 bases between. The CDR3 sequence is 14 residues long. The germline CDR1 and CDR2 sequences are SEHNR and FQNEAQ (reference sequence). This chain's CDR3 is CASSFGNFNQPQHF. The DNA of the CDR3 is TGTGCCAGCAGCTTTGGGAACTTCAATCAGCCCCAGCATTTT.

The gene calls are TRBV7-3 and TRBJ2-3; 8 bases are a match to TRBD2. Germline CDR1 reads SGHTA; CDR2 reads FQGTGA. The CDR3 spans 16 residues. The V segment lost 3 bases and the J segment 4 bases; nucleotides outside the gene matches: 9. This CDR3 reads CASSFSGASGPDTQYF. The DNA for the CDR3 is TGTGCCAGCAGCTTTAGCGGGGCTAGCGGGCCAGATACGCAGTATTTT.

V usage is TRBV5-1 and J usage is TRBJ1-1; D perhaps matches TRBD1 (6 bases). V shed 3 bases and J shed 1 base, with 7 bases lying between them. The CDR3 has 13 residues. CDR1 is SGHRS and CDR2 is YFSETQ in the germline V gene. The CDR3 region is CASSSQGNTEAFF. CDR3 nucleotide sequence: TGCGCCAGCAGCTCACAGGGGAACACTGAAGCTTTCTTT.

The chain carries TRBV9 and TRBJ2-7, with 10 bases fitting TRBD2. CDR3 length: 15 amino acids. The J segment lost 0 bases and the V segment lost 3 bases, leaving 3 bases of the junction unmatched. Germline V gives CDR1 SGDLS, CDR2 YYNGEE. CDR3 protein: CASSAAGGGSYEQYF. CDR3 DNA: TGTGCCAGCAGCGCAGCGGGAGGGGGCTCCTACGAGCAGTACTTC.

This rearrangement joins TRBV5-4 to TRBJ1-4; D uncertain. This CDR3 is 14 amino acids long. Germline V gene lookup returns CDR1 SGHNT and CDR2 YYREEE (reference sequence). V was pared by 4 bases and J by 4 bases, with 11 bases between. For the CDR3, the DNA is TGTGCCAGCAGCCTGGACCTCCTTAATGAAAAACTGTTTTTT. This gives the protein CASSLDLLNEKLFF.